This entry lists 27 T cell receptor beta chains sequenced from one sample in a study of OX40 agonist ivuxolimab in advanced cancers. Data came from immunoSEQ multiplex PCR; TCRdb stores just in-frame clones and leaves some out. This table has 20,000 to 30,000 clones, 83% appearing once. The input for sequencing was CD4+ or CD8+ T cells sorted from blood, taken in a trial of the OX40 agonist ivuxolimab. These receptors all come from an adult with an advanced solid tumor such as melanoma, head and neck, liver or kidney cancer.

CDR3 residues: CASSLAGYNSPLHF. Here the CDR3 DNA reads TGTGCCAGCAGCTTAGCCGGGTATAATTCACCCCTCCACTTT. This chain connects TRBV13 to TRBJ1-6, with D uncertain. This CDR3 comprises 14 residues. The V and J ends lost 1 base and 4 bases respectively, with 5 bases between them. CDR1 and CDR2 from the germline V gene are PRHDT and FYEKMQ (reference sequence).

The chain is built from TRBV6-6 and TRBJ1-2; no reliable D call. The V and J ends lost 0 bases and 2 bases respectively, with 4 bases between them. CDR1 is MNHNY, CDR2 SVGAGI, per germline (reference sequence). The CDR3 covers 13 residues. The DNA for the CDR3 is TGTGCCAGCAGTTACTCCGCGAACTATGGCTACACCTTC. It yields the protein CASSYSANYGYTF.

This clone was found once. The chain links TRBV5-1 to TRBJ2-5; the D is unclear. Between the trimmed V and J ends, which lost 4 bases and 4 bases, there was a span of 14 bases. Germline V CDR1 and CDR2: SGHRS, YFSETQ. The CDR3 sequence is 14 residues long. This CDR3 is CASSPRADGETQYF. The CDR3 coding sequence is TGCGCCAGCAGCCCCCGGGCAGATGGAGAGACCCAGTACTTC.

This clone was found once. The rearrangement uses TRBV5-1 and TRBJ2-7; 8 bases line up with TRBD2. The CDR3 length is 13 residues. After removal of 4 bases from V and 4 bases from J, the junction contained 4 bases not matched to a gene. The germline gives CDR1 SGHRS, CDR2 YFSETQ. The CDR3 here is CASSPPGGYEQYF. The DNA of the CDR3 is TGCGCCAGCAGCCCACCGGGAGGGTACGAGCAGTACTTC.

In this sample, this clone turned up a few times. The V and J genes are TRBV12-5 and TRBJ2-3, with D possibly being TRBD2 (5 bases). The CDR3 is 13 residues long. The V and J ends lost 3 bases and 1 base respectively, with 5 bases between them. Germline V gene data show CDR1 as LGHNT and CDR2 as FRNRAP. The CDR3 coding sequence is TGTGCTAGTGGTTTCGGGGGCACAGATACGCAGTATTTT. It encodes CASGFGGTDTQYF. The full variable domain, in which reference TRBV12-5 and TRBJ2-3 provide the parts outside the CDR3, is DARVTQTPRHKVTEMGQEVTMRCQPILGHNTVFWYRQTMMQGLELLAYFRNRAPLDDSGMPKDRFSAEMPDATLATLKIQPSEPRDSAVYFCASGFGGTDTQYFGPGTRLTVL.

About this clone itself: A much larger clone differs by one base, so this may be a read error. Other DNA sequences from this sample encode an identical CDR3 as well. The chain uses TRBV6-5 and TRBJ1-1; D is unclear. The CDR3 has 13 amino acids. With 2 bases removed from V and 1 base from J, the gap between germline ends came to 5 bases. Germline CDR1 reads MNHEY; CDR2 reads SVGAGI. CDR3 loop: CASSYPGNTEAFF. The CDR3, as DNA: TGTGCCAGCAGTTACCCAGGGAACACTGAAGCTTTCTTT.

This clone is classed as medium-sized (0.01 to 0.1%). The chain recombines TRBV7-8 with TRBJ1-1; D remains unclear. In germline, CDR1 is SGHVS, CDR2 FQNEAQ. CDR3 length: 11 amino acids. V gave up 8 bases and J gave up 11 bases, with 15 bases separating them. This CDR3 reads CASSDGLFAFF. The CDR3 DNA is TGTGCCAGCTCTGATGGGCTGTTCGCTTTCTTT. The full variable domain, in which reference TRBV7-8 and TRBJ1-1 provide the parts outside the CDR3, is GAGVSQSPRYKVAKRGQDVALRCDPISGHVSLFWYQQALGQGPEFLTYFQNEAQLDKSGLPSDRFFAERPEGSVSTLKIQRTQQEDSAVYLCASSDGLFAFFGQGTRLTVV.

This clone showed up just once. CDR3 sequence: CASSRVEGLGTEAFF. DNA of the CDR3: TGTGCCAGCAGCCGGGTTGAGGGGCTCGGCACTGAAGCTTTCTTT. The rearrangement links TRBV7-8 to TRBJ1-1, with a tentative D call TRBD1 (5 bases). V lost 5 bases and J 4 bases, leaving 17 bases between the germline ends. The CDR3 runs 15 residues. Germline assignment: CDR1 SGHVS and CDR2 FQNEAQ.

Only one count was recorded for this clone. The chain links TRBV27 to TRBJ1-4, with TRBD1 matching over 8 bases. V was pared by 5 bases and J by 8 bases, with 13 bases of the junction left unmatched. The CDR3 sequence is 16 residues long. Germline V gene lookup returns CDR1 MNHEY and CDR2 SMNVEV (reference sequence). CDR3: CASSAPGQGAFEKLFF. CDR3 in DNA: TGTGCCAGCAGTGCCCCCGGCCAGGGGGCGTTCGAAAAACTGTTTTTT.

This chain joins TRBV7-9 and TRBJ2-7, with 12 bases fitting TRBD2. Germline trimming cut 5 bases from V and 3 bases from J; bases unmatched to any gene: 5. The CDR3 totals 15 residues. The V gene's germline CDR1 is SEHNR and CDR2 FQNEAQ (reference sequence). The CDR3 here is CASSPQLAGGYEQYF. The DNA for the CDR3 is TGTGCCAGCAGCCCCCAACTAGCGGGGGGCTACGAGCAGTACTTC.

The CDR3 DNA reads TGTGCCACCAGCCTGGGACAGGGTCTGCAGCCCCAGCATTTT. It yields the protein CATSLGQGLQPQHF. This chain uses TRBV15 with TRBJ1-5; TRBD1 matches 9 bases. The germline gives CDR1 LNHNV, CDR2 YYDKDF (reference sequence). The CDR3 is 14 residues long. After removal of 5 bases from V and 7 bases from J, the junction contained 6 bases not matched to a gene.

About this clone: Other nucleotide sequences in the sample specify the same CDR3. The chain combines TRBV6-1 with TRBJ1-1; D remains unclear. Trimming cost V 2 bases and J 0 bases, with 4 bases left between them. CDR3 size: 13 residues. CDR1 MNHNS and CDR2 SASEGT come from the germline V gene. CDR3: CASSERMNTEAFF. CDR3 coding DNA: TGTGCCAGCAGTGAAAGAATGAACACTGAAGCTTTCTTT.

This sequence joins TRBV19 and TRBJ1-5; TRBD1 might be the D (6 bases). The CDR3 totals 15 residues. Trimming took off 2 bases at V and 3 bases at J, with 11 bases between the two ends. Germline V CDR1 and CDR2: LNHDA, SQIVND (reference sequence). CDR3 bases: TGTGCCAGTAGTATATTGGACAGAAACAATCAGCCCCAGCATTTT. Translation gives CASSILDRNNQPQHF. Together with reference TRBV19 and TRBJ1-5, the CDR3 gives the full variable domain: DGGITQSPKYLFRKEGQNVTLSCEQNLNHDAMYWYRQDPGQGLRLIYYSQIVNDFQKGDIAEGYSVSREKKESFPLTVTSAQKNPTAFYLCASSILDRNNQPQHFGDGTRLSIL.

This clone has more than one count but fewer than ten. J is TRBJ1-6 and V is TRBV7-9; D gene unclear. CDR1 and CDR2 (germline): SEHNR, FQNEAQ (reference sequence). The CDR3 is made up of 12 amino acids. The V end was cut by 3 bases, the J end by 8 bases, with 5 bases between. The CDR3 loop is CASSFGDSPLHF. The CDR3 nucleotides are TGTGCCAGCAGCTTTGGGGATTCACCCCTCCACTTT.

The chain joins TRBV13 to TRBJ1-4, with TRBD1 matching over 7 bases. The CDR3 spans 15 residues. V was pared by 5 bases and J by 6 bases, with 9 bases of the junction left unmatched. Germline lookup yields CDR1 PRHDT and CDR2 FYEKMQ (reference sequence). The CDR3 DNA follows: TGTGCCAGCAGCCAGGGGGGGGACATTCATGAAAAACTGTTTTTT. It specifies CASSQGGDIHEKLFF.

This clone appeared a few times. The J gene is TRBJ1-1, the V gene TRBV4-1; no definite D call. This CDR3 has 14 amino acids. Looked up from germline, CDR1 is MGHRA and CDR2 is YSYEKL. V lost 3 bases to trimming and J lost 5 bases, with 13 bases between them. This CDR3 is CASSQVHGMTEAFF. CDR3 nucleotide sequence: TGCGCCAGCAGCCAGGTTCACGGGATGACTGAAGCTTTCTTT.

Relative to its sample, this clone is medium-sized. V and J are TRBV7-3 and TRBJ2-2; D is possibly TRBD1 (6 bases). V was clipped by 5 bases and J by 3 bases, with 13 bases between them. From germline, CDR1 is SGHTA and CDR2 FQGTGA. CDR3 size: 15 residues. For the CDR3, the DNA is TGTGCCAGCAGCCCCACAGGGACGTACACCGGGGAGCTGTTTTTT. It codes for CASSPTGTYTGELFF.

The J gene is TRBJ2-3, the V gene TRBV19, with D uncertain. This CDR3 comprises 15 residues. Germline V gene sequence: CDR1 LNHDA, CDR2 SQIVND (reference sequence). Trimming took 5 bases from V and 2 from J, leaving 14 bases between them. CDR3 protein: CASSPYLGYTDTQYF. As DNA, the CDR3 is TGTGCCAGTAGTCCATATCTGGGGTACACAGATACGCAGTATTTT. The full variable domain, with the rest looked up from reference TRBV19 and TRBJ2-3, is DGGITQSPKYLFRKEGQNVTLSCEQNLNHDAMYWYRQDPGQGLRLIYYSQIVNDFQKGDIAEGYSVSREKKESFPLTVTSAQKNPTAFYLCASSPYLGYTDTQYFGPGTRLTVL.

The CDR3 is CASSLWRVSDTQYF. The DNA of the CDR3 is TGTGCCAGCAGTTTATGGAGGGTTTCAGATACGCAGTATTTT. The V call is TRBV28, the J call TRBJ2-3, with D possibly matching TRBD2 (5 bases). Trimming took off 0 bases at V and 4 bases at J, with 8 bases between the two ends. The CDR3 spans 14 residues. Germline lookup yields CDR1 MDHEN and CDR2 SYDVKM.

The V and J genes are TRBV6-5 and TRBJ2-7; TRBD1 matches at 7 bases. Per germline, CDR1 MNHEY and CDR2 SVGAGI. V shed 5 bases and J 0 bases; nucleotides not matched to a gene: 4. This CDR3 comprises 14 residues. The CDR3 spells CASSGRGSSYEQYF. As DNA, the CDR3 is TGTGCCAGCAGTGGCAGGGGGAGCTCCTACGAGCAGTACTTC.

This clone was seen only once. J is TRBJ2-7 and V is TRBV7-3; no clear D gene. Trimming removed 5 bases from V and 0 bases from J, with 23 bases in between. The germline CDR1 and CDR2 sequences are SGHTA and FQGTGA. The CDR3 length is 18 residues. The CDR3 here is CASSPPLHVQSPSYEQYF. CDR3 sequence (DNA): TGTGCCAGCAGCCCACCACTCCACGTACAATCCCCCTCCTACGAGCAGTACTTC.

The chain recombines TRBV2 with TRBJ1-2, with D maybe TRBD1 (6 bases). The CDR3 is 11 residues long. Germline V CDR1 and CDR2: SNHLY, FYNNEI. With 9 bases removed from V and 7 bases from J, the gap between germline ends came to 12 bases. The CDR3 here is CARNQGTGYTF. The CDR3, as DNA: TGTGCCAGGAATCAGGGGACTGGCTACACCTTC.

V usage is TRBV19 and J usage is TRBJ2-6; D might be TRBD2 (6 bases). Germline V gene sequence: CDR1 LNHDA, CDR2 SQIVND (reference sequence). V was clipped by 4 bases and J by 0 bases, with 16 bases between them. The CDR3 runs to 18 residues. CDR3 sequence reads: CASSSLGGALSGANVLTF. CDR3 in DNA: TGTGCCAGTAGTAGCCTGGGCGGGGCCCTCTCTGGGGCCAACGTCCTGACTTTC.

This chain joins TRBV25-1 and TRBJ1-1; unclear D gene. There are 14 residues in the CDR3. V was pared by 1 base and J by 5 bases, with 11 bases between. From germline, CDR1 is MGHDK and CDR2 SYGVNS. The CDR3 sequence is CASSESEGYTEAFF. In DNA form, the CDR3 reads TGTGCCAGCAGTGAATCGGAGGGATATACTGAAGCTTTCTTT.

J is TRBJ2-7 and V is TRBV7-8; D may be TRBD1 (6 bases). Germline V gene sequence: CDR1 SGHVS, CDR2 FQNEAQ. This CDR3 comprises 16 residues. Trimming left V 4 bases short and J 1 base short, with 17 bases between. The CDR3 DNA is TGTGCCAGCAGCTCGGTGGTACAGGGAATTTCCTACGAGCAGTACTTC. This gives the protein CASSSVVQGISYEQYF.

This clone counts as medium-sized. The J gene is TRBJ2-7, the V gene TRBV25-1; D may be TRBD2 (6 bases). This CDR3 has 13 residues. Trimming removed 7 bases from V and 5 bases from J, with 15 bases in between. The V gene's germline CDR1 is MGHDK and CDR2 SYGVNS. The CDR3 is CASKAGPYDEQYF. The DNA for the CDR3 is TGTGCCAGCAAGGCGGGACCGTATGACGAGCAGTACTTC.

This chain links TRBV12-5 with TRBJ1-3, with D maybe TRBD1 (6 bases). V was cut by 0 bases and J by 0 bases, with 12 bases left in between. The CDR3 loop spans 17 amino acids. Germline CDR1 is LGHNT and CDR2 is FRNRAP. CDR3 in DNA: TGTGCTAGTGGTTTGGTACTGGGGGCCCACTCTGGAAACACCATATATTTT. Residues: CASGLVLGAHSGNTIYF.